The entry that follows covers one T cell receptor beta chain sequence. These data come from a study of blood T cell repertoires in COVID-19. Data came from immunoSEQ multiplex PCR; TCRdb stores just in-frame clones and leaves some out. The repertoire holds 250,000 or so clones, with approximately 85% as singletons. This CDR3 region has 17 residues. Germline loops: CDR1 MNHEY, CDR2 SMNVEV (reference sequence). The V end was cut by 3 bases, the J end by 0 bases, with 16 bases between. Sequences were obtained from peripheral blood. This sequence originates from a man of 80 years or more with acute or convalescent COVID-19. The genes are TRBV27 and TRBJ2-3; D is perhaps TRBD2 (6 bases). CDR3 in DNA: TGTGCCAGCAGTTTGGCCGGGAGAGGACTTAGCACAGATACGCAGTATTTT. It codes for CASSLAGRGLSTDTQYF.